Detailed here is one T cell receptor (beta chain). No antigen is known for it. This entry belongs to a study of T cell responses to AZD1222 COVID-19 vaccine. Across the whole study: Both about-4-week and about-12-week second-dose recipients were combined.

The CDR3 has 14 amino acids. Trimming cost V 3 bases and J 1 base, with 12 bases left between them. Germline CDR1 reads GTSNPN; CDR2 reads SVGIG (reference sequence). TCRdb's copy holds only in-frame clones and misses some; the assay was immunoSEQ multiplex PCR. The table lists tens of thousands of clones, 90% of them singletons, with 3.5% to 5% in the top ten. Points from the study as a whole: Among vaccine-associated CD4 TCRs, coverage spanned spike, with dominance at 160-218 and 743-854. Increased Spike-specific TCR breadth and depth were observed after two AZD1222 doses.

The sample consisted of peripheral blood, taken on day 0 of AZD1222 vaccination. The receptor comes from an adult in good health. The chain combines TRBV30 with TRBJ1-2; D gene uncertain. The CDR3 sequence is CAWSVRRNNYGYTF. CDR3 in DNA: TGTGCCTGGAGCGTAAGAAGGAATAACTATGGCTACACCTTC.